This is a list of T cell receptor beta chains from one sample in a study of Ad26.COV2.S vaccination and SARS-CoV-2 variants. The data were produced by immunoSEQ multiplex PCR, yet TCRdb's version contains in-frame clones alone and is incomplete. The table shows about 410,000 clones, with about nine tenths occurring only once. The sample consisted of peripheral blood, taken in a trial of Ad26.COV2.S vaccine versus placebo. The origin of the receptors is a person between 18 and 59 years old who received the Ad26.COV2.S COVID-19 vaccine or a placebo. The CDR3 runs from the conserved cysteine through the conserved F or W. The order of the fields is V gene, clone size, D gene, J gene, CDR3 protein, CDR3 DNA. D genes are given only for firm matches. Clone size, where shown, is once, few, many, or a class for clones that have expanded.

>TRBV24-1|NA|TRBD1|TRBJ1-3
CATSDLEGASGNTIYF
TGTGCCACCAGTGATTTAGAGGGGGCTTCGGGAAACACCATATATTTT
>TRBV10-3|once|TRBD1|TRBJ2-5
CAISDPGQGARETQYF
TGTGCCATCAGTGACCCGGGACAGGGGGCGCGGGAGACCCAGTACTTC
>TRBV7-2|NA|NA|TRBJ2-2
CASSLYGTLNTGELFF
TGTGCCAGCAGCTTATACGGGACTCTAAACACCGGGGAGCTGTTTTTT
>TRBV13|NA|NA|TRBJ2-2
CASTKGRGPGELFF
TGTGCCAGCACGAAGGGAAGGGGTCCCGGGGAGCTGTTTTTT
>TRBV7-2|NA|NA|TRBJ2-1
CASTPGRYNEQFF
TGTGCCAGCACCCCGGGACGTTACAATGAGCAGTTCTTC
>TRBV7-9|once|TRBD2|TRBJ2-1
CASRPTSGSYNEQFF
TGTGCCAGCAGACCTACTAGCGGGAGCTACAATGAGCAGTTCTTC
>TRBV14|NA|TRBD2|TRBJ2-5
CASSKSGRAWETQYF
TGTGCCAGCAGCAAAAGCGGGAGGGCCTGGGAGACCCAGTACTTC
>TRBV28|NA|TRBD1|TRBJ1-1
CASSPATGPNTEAFF
TGTGCCAGCAGCCCAGCGACAGGGCCGAACACTGAAGCTTTCTTT
>TRBV14|NA|NA|TRBJ2-2
CASSQGSDHTGELFF
TGTGCCAGCAGCCAAGGGAGCGACCACACCGGGGAGCTGTTTTTT
>TRBV7-3|NA|TRBD1|TRBJ2-1
CASSYDRGSYNEQFF
TGTGCCAGCAGCTACGACAGGGGTTCCTACAATGAGCAGTTCTTC
>TRBV5-5|NA|NA|TRBJ1-4
CASSLGSLEKLFF
TGTGCCAGCAGCTTGGGCAGCCTTGAAAAACTGTTTTTT
>TRBV7-2|NA|NA|TRBJ1-5
CASSLGTGNQPQHF
TGTGCCAGCAGCTTGGGGACTGGGAATCAGCCCCAGCATTTT
>TRBV6-5|NA|NA|TRBJ2-2
CASSTSLNTGELFF
TGTGCCAGCAGCACGAGTTTGAACACCGGGGAGCTGTTTTTT
>TRBV9|NA|TRBD2|TRBJ2-3
CASSVATSGRGEPGTDTQYF
TGTGCTAGCAGCGTAGCGACTAGCGGGAGGGGTGAGCCGGGCACAGATACGCAGTATTTT
>TRBV6-5|NA|TRBD1|TRBJ1-5
CATRGHGGNQPQHF
TGTGCCACGAGGGGGCACGGAGGGAATCAGCCCCAGCATTTT
>TRBV6-5|NA|NA|TRBJ2-5
CASGAWRQETQYF
TGTGCCAGCGGGGCTTGGCGGCAAGAGACCCAGTACTTC
>TRBV7-2|NA|NA|TRBJ2-7
CASSLGTASYEQYF
TGTGCCAGCAGCTTAGGGACAGCCTCCTACGAGCAGTACTTC
>TRBV19|NA|NA|TRBJ2-1
CASKDRNNEQFF
TGTGCCAGTAAAGACAGAAACAATGAGCAGTTCTTC
>TRBV5-1|NA|TRBD2|TRBJ2-7
CASSSQAAGAANEQYF
TGCGCCAGCAGCTCCCAAGCGGCGGGAGCAGCCAACGAGCAGTACTTC
>TRBV30|NA|NA|TRBJ2-4
CAWSWGDYGPKNIQYF
TGTGCCTGGAGCTGGGGCGATTACGGGCCCAAAAACATTCAGTACTTC
>TRBV5-4|NA|NA|TRBJ1-1
CASSFDRSMNTEAFF
TGTGCCAGCAGCTTCGACAGGTCCATGAACACTGAAGCTTTCTTT
>TRBV5-1|once|NA|TRBJ2-3
CASTEGSGITDTQYF
TGCGCCAGCACCGAGGGATCAGGGATCACAGATACGCAGTATTTT
>TRBV29-1|once|NA|TRBJ1-1
CSVRGAGNTEAFF
TGCAGCGTGAGGGGAGCGGGGAACACTGAAGCTTTCTTT
>TRBV4-2|NA|TRBD1|TRBJ2-1
CASSPRDRGHNEQFF
TGTGCCAGCAGCCCCCGGGACAGGGGGCACAATGAGCAGTTCTTC
>TRBV6-5|NA|TRBD1|TRBJ2-2
CASRDRGRTGELFF
TGTGCCAGCAGGGACAGGGGTCGCACCGGGGAGCTGTTTTTT
>TRBV5-1|NA|TRBD2|TRBJ2-3
CASSLMREADTQYF
TGCGCCAGCAGCTTGATGCGGGAGGCAGATACGCAGTATTTT
>TRBV28|once|NA|TRBJ1-2
CASRATSGSKGYTF
TGTGCCAGCAGAGCCACATCCGGCAGTAAGGGCTACACCTTC
>TRBV28|NA|NA|TRBJ2-6
CASSARGGGANVLTF
TGTGCCAGCAGTGCCCGGGGTGGTGGGGCCAACGTCCTGACTTTC
>TRBV28|NA|NA|TRBJ1-5
CASRSGHPISSNQPQHF
TGTGCCAGCAGGTCGGGACACCCGATAAGTAGCAATCAGCCCCAGCATTTT
>TRBV6-5|NA|TRBD1|TRBJ1-3
CASTGTGGVGNTIYF
TGTGCCAGCACCGGGACAGGGGGCGTTGGAAACACCATATATTTT
>TRBV6-5|NA|NA|TRBJ1-2
CASRPRNYGYTF
TGTGCCAGCAGACCCCGTAACTATGGCTACACCTTC
>TRBV7-2|NA|TRBD2|TRBJ2-1
CASSLRLAVGANEQFF
TGTGCCAGCAGCCTCCGACTAGCGGTAGGAGCCAATGAGCAGTTCTTC
>TRBV24-1|NA|NA|TRBJ2-7
CATSDSLSPADEQYF
TGTGCCACCAGTGATTCCCTCAGCCCCGCCGACGAGCAGTACTTC
>TRBV24-1|NA|NA|TRBJ2-5
CATSDLRRYQETQYF
TGTGCCACCAGTGATTTACGGCGGTACCAAGAGACCCAGTACTTC
>TRBV19|NA|TRBD1|TRBJ2-7
CASSMARGQEEQYF
TGTGCCAGTAGTATGGCCAGGGGGCAGGAGGAGCAGTACTTC
>TRBV30|NA|TRBD2|TRBJ2-1
CAWSVDSGDYNEQFF
TGTGCCTGGAGTGTTGATAGCGGGGACTACAATGAGCAGTTCTTC